The 26 T cell receptor beta chains listed next were all sequenced from one sample in a study of blood T cell repertoires in COVID-19. Assay used: immunoSEQ multiplex PCR; TCRdb lists only in-frame clones, some missing. Here the sample spans 130,000 to 150,000 clones, around four fifths being singletons. The sample comprised peripheral blood. The receptor set was obtained from a middle-aged woman with active or convalescent COVID-19.

The chain carries TRBV6-4 and TRBJ1-5; 8 bases are a match to TRBD1. J gave up 2 bases and V 4 bases, and 1 base lay outside the gene matches. Per germline, CDR1 MRHNA and CDR2 SNTAGT. The CDR3 has 14 residues. The CDR3 protein is CASSAGQGNQPQHF. DNA of the CDR3: TGTGCCAGCAGTGCGGGACAGGGCAATCAGCCCCAGCATTTT.

V gene TRBV21-1 combines with J gene TRBJ1-6. TRBV21-1 is a documented pseudogene. This CDR3 is built from 22 residues. The CDR3 region is CASSKEMQGPQPIRTNNSPLHF. CDR3 nucleotide sequence: TGTGCCAGCAGCAAAGAGATGCAAGGACCTCAACCCATACGGACTAATAATTCACCCCTCCACTTT.

The chain joins TRBV28 to TRBJ2-2; a weak D match, TRBD2 (7 bases). Germline V CDR1 and CDR2: MDHEN, SYDVKM. Trimming shortened V by 5 bases and J by 5 bases, and 15 bases separated the two germline ends. The CDR3 spans 15 residues. The CDR3 DNA is TGTGCCAGCAGTCCTCAGGGAGGGGGAACCGGGGAGCTGTTTTTT. Encoded protein: CASSPQGGGTGELFF.

The J gene is TRBJ2-1, the V gene TRBV11-2; D is ambiguous. The CDR3 spans 14 residues. The germline V gene encodes CDR1 SGHAT and CDR2 FQNNGV. Trimming removed 3 bases from V and 6 bases from J, with 12 bases in between. This CDR3 is CASSFGLDSNEQFF. In nucleotides, the CDR3 is TGTGCCAGCAGCTTCGGATTAGACTCCAATGAGCAGTTCTTC.

V gene TRBV5-4 combines with J gene TRBJ2-1; D may be TRBD1 (6 bases). Germline CDR1 and CDR2: SGHNT and YYREEE (reference sequence). V was cut by 4 bases and J by 4 bases, with 18 bases left in between. This CDR3 comprises 16 residues. CDR3 sequence reads: CASSLPQGAVYNEQFF. The CDR3 DNA sequence: TGTGCCAGCAGCCTACCACAGGGAGCGGTTTACAATGAGCAGTTCTTC.

In this sample, this clone turned up a few times. V usage is TRBV6-6 and J usage is TRBJ1-1; no firm D call. Germline V gene sequence: CDR1 MNHNY, CDR2 SVGAGI (reference sequence). Trimming left V 5 bases short and J 0 bases short, with 4 bases between. CDR3 length: 12 amino acids. CDR3 amino acids: CASSHMNTEAFF. CDR3 bases: TGTGCCAGCAGTCACATGAACACTGAAGCTTTCTTT.

This chain uses TRBV6-1 with TRBJ2-1; no clear D gene. V lost 0 bases and J 4 bases, leaving 7 bases between the germline ends. The CDR3 has 14 amino acids. CDR1 and CDR2 (germline): MNHNS, SASEGT. The CDR3 nucleotides are TGTGCCAGCAGTGAAGCGGAGATGTACAATGAGCAGTTCTTC. It translates to CASSEAEMYNEQFF.

This sequence joins TRBV7-2 and TRBJ1-6; 7 bases match TRBD1. Germline lookup yields CDR1 SGHTA and CDR2 FQGNSA. V shed 4 bases, J shed 7 bases, and the junction held 1 base outside the gene matches. The CDR3 contains 13 residues. DNA of the CDR3: TGTGCCAGCAGCTCGACAGGGAATTCACCCCTCCACTTT. Translating it yields CASSSTGNSPLHF. The entire variable domain, with the rest obtained from reference TRBV7-2 and TRBJ1-6, is as follows: GAGVSQSPSNKVTEKGKDVELRCDPISGHTALYWYRQSLGQGLEFLIYFQGNSAPDKSGLPSDRFSAERTGGSVSTLTIQRTQQEDSAVYLCASSSTGNSPLHFGNGTRLTVT.

This chain uses TRBV18 with TRBJ1-1, with a possible D match to TRBD1 (5 bases). CDR3 length: 14 amino acids. V was clipped by 6 bases and J by 1 base, with 12 bases between them. Germline assignment: CDR1 KGHSH and CDR2 LQKENI. The CDR3 spells CASSPGHRNTEAFF. DNA for the CDR3: TGTGCCAGCTCGCCAGGACACCGGAACACTGAAGCTTTCTTT.

The chain combines TRBV19 with TRBJ2-1; possible D gene TRBD1, 5 bases. There are 16 residues in the CDR3. Trimming left V 9 bases short and J 9 bases short, with 27 bases between. Germline values: CDR1 LNHDA, CDR2 SQIVND (reference sequence). DNA of the CDR3: TGTGCCAGCCATGACGTGGGCAGGGTTTCTTTTGCTGAGCAGTTCTTC. It encodes CASHDVGRVSFAEQFF.

The V and J genes are TRBV6-4 and TRBJ1-3; weak D call: TRBD1 (5 bases). This CDR3 has 14 amino acids. Germline lookup yields CDR1 MRHNA and CDR2 SNTAGT. Trimming took off 5 bases at V and 0 bases at J, with 8 bases between the two ends. The CDR3 reads CASSPDSSGNTIYF. CDR3 DNA sequence: TGTGCCAGCAGTCCCGACAGCTCTGGAAACACCATATATTTT.

This clone was counted only a few times. V and J are TRBV10-1 and TRBJ2-7, with D possibly being TRBD2 (5 bases). CDR3 length: 14 residues. V was clipped by 3 bases and J by 5 bases, with 14 bases between them. CDR1 is WNHNN and CDR2 is SYGVQD in the germline V gene (reference sequence). The CDR3 bases are TGCGCCAGCAGTGAAGGTCTAGCTCTCAACGAGCAGTACTTC. It translates to CASSEGLALNEQYF.

The rearrangement joins TRBV28 to TRBJ1-2, with D unresolved. V was pared by 4 bases and J by 10 bases, with 7 bases between. Germline CDR1 reads MDHEN; CDR2 reads SYDVKM. This CDR3 contains 10 residues. CDR3 amino acids: CASSSRDYTF. The CDR3 bases are TGTGCCAGCAGTTCGCGGGACTACACCTTC.

The chain combines TRBV7-2 with TRBJ2-2; perhaps TRBD2 as D (7 bases). V was trimmed by 1 base and J by 5 bases, leaving 14 bases between them. The CDR3 covers 16 residues. Germline V gene data show CDR1 as SGHTA and CDR2 as FQGNSA. CDR3 coding DNA: TGTGCCAGCAGCTTAGTGGCGGGGGCGAGTACCGGGGAGCTGTTTTTT. Translated, it gives CASSLVAGASTGELFF.

The gene calls are TRBV6-5 and TRBJ1-6; 7 bases align to TRBD1. V gave up 8 bases and J gave up 9 bases; unmatched junction bases: 10. Germline loops: CDR1 MNHEY, CDR2 SVGAGI. This CDR3 is 14 amino acids long. CDR3 loop: CASGRDSLGSPLHF. The CDR3 region has the DNA TGTGCCAGCGGTCGGGACAGCCTTGGTTCACCCCTCCACTTT.

The rearrangement joins TRBV7-2 to TRBJ2-1; unclear D gene. This CDR3 is built from 12 residues. Germline V gives CDR1 SGHTA, CDR2 FQGNSA. V dropped 1 base and J dropped 7 bases, with 5 bases sitting between them. The CDR3 DNA follows: TGTGCCAGCAGCTTAGACTATAATGAGCAGTTCTTC. Translation gives CASSLDYNEQFF.

V gene TRBV4-1 combines with J gene TRBJ1-1; D ambiguous. V lost 4 bases and J 4 bases, leaving 16 bases between the germline ends. This CDR3 has 15 residues. Germline V CDR1 and CDR2: MGHRA, YSYEKL. In DNA form, the CDR3 reads TGCGCCAGCAGCCTAAGTGCGGAGGTCGGCACTGAAGCTTTCTTT. This encodes CASSLSAEVGTEAFF.

This chain joins TRBV14 and TRBJ2-5; D call uncertain. Germline loops: CDR1 SGHDN, CDR2 FVKESK. The ends were cut back, 0 bases at V and 5 bases at J, with 13 bases in the middle. This CDR3 has 15 residues. Here the CDR3 DNA reads TGTGCCAGCAGCCAAGATCCGGTCCTGAGGGAGACCCAGTACTTC. Protein sequence: CASSQDPVLRETQYF.

The chain recombines TRBV7-9 with TRBJ1-4; D is possibly TRBD1 (5 bases). The CDR3 is 16 amino acids. Trimming took off 1 base at V and 5 bases at J, with 14 bases between the two ends. The V gene's germline CDR1 is SEHNR and CDR2 FQNEAQ (reference sequence). The CDR3: CASSLEGGTLNEKLFF. As DNA, the CDR3 is TGTGCCAGCAGCTTAGAAGGCGGGACGCTAAATGAAAAACTGTTTTTT.

V and J are TRBV7-2 and TRBJ1-2; no clear D. Trimming left V 5 bases short and J 4 bases short, with 11 bases between. The CDR3 is 13 amino acids. Germline lookup yields CDR1 SGHTA and CDR2 FQGNSA. CDR3 sequence (DNA): TGTGCCAGCAGCCTCGGGGTCTTCTATGGCTACACCTTC. Its protein is CASSLGVFYGYTF.

The J gene is TRBJ1-3, the V gene TRBV6-5, with D perhaps TRBD1 (5 bases). The germline CDR1 and CDR2 sequences are MNHEY and SVGAGI. The ends were cut back, 6 bases at V and 0 bases at J, with 9 bases in the middle. The CDR3 is 14 amino acids. The CDR3 spells CASRPQGSGNTIYF. The CDR3 DNA reads TGTGCCAGCAGACCCCAGGGCTCTGGAAACACCATATATTTT.

This clone has just a few counts. The rearrangement links TRBV11-2 to TRBJ2-1; no reliable D call. This CDR3 is built from 14 residues. Germline values: CDR1 SGHAT, CDR2 FQNNGV. V lost 4 bases to trimming and J lost 3 bases, with 10 bases between them. The DNA for the CDR3 is TGTGCCAGCAGCTCAGTTGATGACTACAATGAGCAGTTCTTC. It specifies CASSSVDDYNEQFF.

This clone was seen only a few times. The rearrangement uses TRBV5-4 and TRBJ2-7; possibly TRBD2 for D (5 bases). Trimming took 0 bases from V and 6 from J, leaving 16 bases between them. Germline V lookup: CDR1 SGHNT, CDR2 YYREEE (reference sequence). This CDR3 contains 15 residues. The CDR3 DNA reads TGTGCCAGCAGCTTGGCCGGCGGACTTTCGATCGAGCAGTACTTC. This sequence encodes CASSLAGGLSIEQYF. Complete variable domain (other parts from reference TRBV5-4 and TRBJ2-7): ETGVTQSPTHLIKTRGQQVTLRCSSQSGHNTVSWYQQALGQGPQFIFQYYREEENGRGNFPPRFSGLQFPNYSSELNVNALELDDSALYLCASSLAGGLSIEQYFGPGTRLTVT.

This rearrangement joins TRBV5-6 to TRBJ2-7; a weak D match, TRBD1 (5 bases). Germline assignment: CDR1 SGHDT and CDR2 YYEEEE. V lost 0 bases and J 6 bases, leaving 7 bases between the germline ends. CDR3 length: 12 amino acids. CDR3 amino acids: CASSLAGIEQYF. CDR3 DNA sequence: TGTGCCAGCAGCTTGGCAGGGATCGAGCAGTACTTC.

This chain connects TRBV18 to TRBJ2-1, with D perhaps TRBD2 (6 bases). The CDR3 is 18 amino acids. The V and J ends lost 5 bases and 1 base respectively, with 21 bases between them. Germline-derived CDR1 and CDR2 are KGHSH and LQKENI. The CDR3 loop is CASSSGVSDRFSYNEQFF. CDR3 coding DNA: TGTGCCAGCTCATCGGGGGTCTCCGACAGATTTTCCTACAATGAGCAGTTCTTC.

This chain joins TRBV13 and TRBJ2-7; TRBD1 matches 9 bases. The germline gives CDR1 PRHDT, CDR2 FYEKMQ (reference sequence). The CDR3 extends over 16 amino acids. Trimming removed 0 bases from V and 2 bases from J; junction bases left unmatched: 5. The CDR3 region is CASSLGLGTGPYEQYF. CDR3 sequence (DNA): TGTGCCAGCAGCTTAGGCCTAGGGACAGGGCCCTACGAGCAGTACTTC.